The entry below gives a single T cell receptor (beta chain) sequence along with its context. Its antigen is not identified. Without the conserved terminal phenylalanine or tryptophan, this CDR3 likely stems from a read error. The DNA is omitted, as the CDR3 cannot be located on it reliably, and the CDR3 follows TCRdb's listing. This entry belongs to a study of T cells in Graves' hyperthyroidism and ophthalmopathy. Whole-study results and caveats: Peripheral blood also featured most of the thyroid clonotypes expanded above 0.001.

Diagnoses were made from clinical symptoms, serum measures (thyroxine and TRAb), thyroid ultrasound and orbital computed tomography. Germline V gives CDR1 SGHVS, CDR2 FQNEAQ. From its first to its last residue, the CDR3 has 8 amino acids. TCR beta CDR3 sequences were amplified from RNA transcripts. TCR CDR3 underwent first-round RT-PCR with the HTBI primer set. TCRdb re-called the multiplex PCR reads through MiXCR, storing one row per CDR3 protein. This sample has 500,000 to 600,000 distinct CDR3 sequences, with 46% found just once. This TCR came from a woman between 18 and 30 years old with Graves' hyperthyroidism. Sequencing used peripheral blood or thyroid tissue (not recorded which). V usage is TRBV7-8 and J usage is TRBJ1-3; TRBD1, the D gene given by the table, was not confirmed from the DNA. CDR3 residues: CASSLDQG.